This T cell receptor beta chain was found in a study of beta chain features in type 1 diabetes. Study overall: Patient and healthy donor groups were alike in age, gender and cell yields.

In regard to this clone: Its specificity is not known.

Isolation of CD4+ naive, central memory, regulatory and stem cell-like memory cells was achieved by sorting via CD45RO/CCR7/CD25/CD127/CD95/CD27. Germline CDR1 is GTSNPN and CDR2 is SVGIG (reference sequence). Trimming shortened V by 8 bases and J by 8 bases, and 18 bases separated the two germline ends. This CDR3 is 12 amino acids long. The sequenced template was cDNA made from the entire isolated RNA. Method: immunoSEQ multiplex PCR; TCRdb's copy keeps in-frame clones and lacks some. The sample has about 240,000 clones; about 15% are singletons. Notes on the study in general: When Type 1 diabetes patients were examined, their TCRB CDR3s proved moderately but significantly shorter in all four CD4+ subsets. TCRB repertoires of naive, central memory and Treg cells appeared more similar among patients than among healthy donors.

The sample was naive CD4+ T cells from blood. The chain carries TRBV30 and TRBJ1-2; D unresolved. The source of this sequence is a man aged 25 to 45 with type 1 diabetes. CDR3 protein: CAHARGNRGYTF. Written as DNA, the CDR3 is TGTGCCCACGCCCGAGGGAATCGGGGCTACACCTTC. The complete variable domain, with remaining parts taken from reference TRBV30 and TRBJ1-2, reads SQTIHQWPATLVQPVGSPLSLECTVEGTSNPNLYWYRQAAGRGLQLLFYSVGIGQISSEVPQNLSASRPQDRQFILSSKKLLLSDSGFYLCAHARGNRGYTFGSGTRLTVV.